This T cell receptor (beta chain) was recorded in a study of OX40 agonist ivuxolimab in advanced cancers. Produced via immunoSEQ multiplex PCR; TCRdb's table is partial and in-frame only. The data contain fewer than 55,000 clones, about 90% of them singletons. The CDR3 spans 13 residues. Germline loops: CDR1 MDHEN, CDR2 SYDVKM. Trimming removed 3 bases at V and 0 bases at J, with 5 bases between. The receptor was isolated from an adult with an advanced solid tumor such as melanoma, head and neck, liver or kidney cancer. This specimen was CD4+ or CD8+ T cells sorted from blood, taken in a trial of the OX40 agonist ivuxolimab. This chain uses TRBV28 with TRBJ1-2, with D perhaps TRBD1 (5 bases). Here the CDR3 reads CASSFRANYGYTF. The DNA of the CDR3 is TGTGCCAGCAGTTTCAGGGCTAACTATGGCTACACCTTC.